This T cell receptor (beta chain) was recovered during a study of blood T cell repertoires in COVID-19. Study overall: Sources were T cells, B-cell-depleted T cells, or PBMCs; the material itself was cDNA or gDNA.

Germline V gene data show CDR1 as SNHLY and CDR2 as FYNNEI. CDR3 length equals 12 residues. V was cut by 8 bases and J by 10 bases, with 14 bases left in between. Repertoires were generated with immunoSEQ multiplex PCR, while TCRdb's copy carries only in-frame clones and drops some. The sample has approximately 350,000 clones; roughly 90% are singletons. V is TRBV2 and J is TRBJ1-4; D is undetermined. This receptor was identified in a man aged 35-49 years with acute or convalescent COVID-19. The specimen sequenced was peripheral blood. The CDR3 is CASRLPERKLFF. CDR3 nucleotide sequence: TGTGCCAGCCGACTACCCGAGAGAAAACTGTTTTTT.